The entry that follows covers one TCR beta chain sequence. Its antigen is still unknown. TCRdb keeps only in-frame clones here, not all; method: immunoSEQ multiplex PCR. The data contain 60,000 to 65,000 clones, 85% to 95% of them singletons. CDR1 SGHDT and CDR2 YYEEEE come from the germline V gene. The CDR3 sequence is 15 residues long. With 0 bases clipped from V and 5 bases from J, the junction kept 6 bases outside the gene matches. This sample stems from a study of graft-versus-host responses after intestinal transplantation. Across the study: Recipients had transplants, and these were multivisceral, liver-intestinal, or isolated intestinal.

Study-wide points: Allografts from individuals with graft-donor T cell macrochimerism displayed high graft-versus-host to host-versus-graft clonal ratios. Detection of GvH clones occurred in recipient marrow, and some had their first appearance in ileum or blood.

Source: unstimulated CD8+ T cells sorted from spleen or lymph node cells, taken before transplant. The clonotype comes from a human donor who was the organ donor for an intestinal transplant. The chain recombines TRBV5-6 with TRBJ1-2; 8 bases agree with TRBD1. DNA for the CDR3: TGTGCCAGCAGCTTGGGACAGGGGACGAGGTATGGCTACACCTTC. It translates to CASSLGQGTRYGYTF. Drawing the rest from reference TRBV5-6 and TRBJ1-2, the complete variable domain is DAGVTQSPTHLIKTRGQQVTLRCSPKSGHDTVSWYQQALGQGPQFIFQYYEEEERQRGNFPDRFSGHQFPNYSSELNVNALLLGDSALYLCASSLGQGTRYGYTFGSGTRLTVV.